This TCR beta chain was sequenced for a study of cytomegalovirus exposure and HLA in healthy donors. Study at large: A subsequent analysis stated that the 95 to 150 validation repertoires were run on the same platform as the approximately 700 first-cohort repertoires. Notes on the study in general: Some TCR beta chains (roughly 160 of them) were listed as cytomegalovirus-associated.

Turning to this clone: What it binds is not known.

The donors were in the approximately 110-subject validation cohort; that cohort was separate from the 666-subject first cohort. The protocol was immunoSEQ multiplex PCR, while the TCRdb copy is restricted to in-frame clones and leaves out a portion. This table holds about 120,000 clones, roughly 83% found once. Sequencing was performed on PBMCs. The sequence was obtained from a man aged 18 to 30 in good health and CMV-seronegative.

The CDR3 is CAGRQGDRAFF. The DNA for the CDR3 is TGTGCCGGACGACAGGGGGATCGGGCTTTCTTT. The rearrangement links TRBV6-1 to TRBJ1-1; 9 bases align to TRBD1. The CDR3 runs to 11 residues. The germline CDR1 and CDR2 sequences are MNHNS and SASEGT. The ends lost 11 bases at V and 11 bases at J; junction bases unmatched: 9.